Presented here are 18 T cell receptor beta chains from one specimen sequenced in a study of human T cells and chemical hapten exposure. Sequencing started from total RNA isolated from unfractionated whole blood. TCRdb called the 5' RACE reads again in MiXCR, with one record for every CDR3 protein. The sample has under 150,000 distinct CDR3 sequences, more than 15% seen once; the top ten hold 2.8%. Receptor source: a human donor in good health.

The chain recombines TRBV4-1 with TRBJ1-1; D is possibly TRBD1 (6 bases). The CDR3 has 13 amino acids. V was shortened by 3 bases and J by 6 bases, with 11 bases between the two germline ends. Germline assignment: CDR1 MGHRA and CDR2 YSYEKL. The CDR3 nucleotides are TGCGCCAGCAGCCACACAGGGAGGCCTGAAGCTTTCTTT. It specifies CASSHTGRPEAFF.

The chain joins TRBV3-1 to TRBJ2-7, with D perhaps TRBD2 (5 bases). V dropped 1 base and J dropped 7 bases, with 26 bases sitting between them. Germline loops: CDR1 LGHDT, CDR2 YNNKEL (reference sequence). The CDR3 consists of 18 residues. The CDR3 coding sequence is TGTGCCAGCAGCCAAGCAGCGGCCGACCTCTACCCCGGGTTTGAGCAGTACTTC. This encodes CASSQAAADLYPGFEQYF.

This clonotype was counted only a few times. This sequence joins TRBV28 and TRBJ2-7; weak D call: TRBD1 (6 bases). CDR3 length: 15 amino acids. The V end was cut by 5 bases, the J end by 9 bases, with 23 bases between. Germline CDR1 and CDR2: MDHEN and SYDVKM. The CDR3 nucleotides are TGTGCCAGCAGTCACCAGGGGCAGATCGCGACGGGGCAGTACTTC. Translating gives CASSHQGQIATGQYF.

V and J are TRBV7-6 and TRBJ1-1, with D perhaps matching TRBD1 (6 bases). CDR1 SGHVS and CDR2 FNYEAQ come from the germline V gene. CDR3 size: 13 residues. Trimming left V 1 base short and J 4 bases short, with 7 bases between. As DNA, the CDR3 is TGTGCCAGCAGCTTAGGGACAGCCACTGAAGCTTTCTTT. It is translated as CASSLGTATEAFF.

The table lists this clonotype with a few counts. The V gene is TRBV25-1, the J gene TRBJ1-2, with 9 bases that match TRBD1. Losses at the gene ends were 8 bases for V and 4 bases for J; bases not matched to a gene: 2. Germline V gives CDR1 MGHDK, CDR2 SYGVNS. The length of the CDR3 is 12 residues. The DNA for the CDR3 is TGTGCCAGCCTGACAGGGGGCTATGGCTACACCTTC. Protein sequence: CASLTGGYGYTF.

The CDR3 region is CSAHFGQETQYF. The DNA of the CDR3 is TGCAGTGCTCACTTCGGCCAAGAGACCCAGTACTTC. The V and J genes are TRBV20-1 and TRBJ2-5; unclear D gene. The CDR3 is 12 amino acids. Germline loops: CDR1 DFQATT, CDR2 SNEGSKA (reference sequence). V was trimmed by 5 bases and J by 1 base, leaving 8 bases between them.

The chain links TRBV20-1 to TRBJ2-1; 7 nucleotides align to TRBD2. This CDR3 spans 11 amino acids. With V trimmed by 6 bases and J by 11 bases, 7 bases remained unmatched. Per germline, CDR1 DFQATT and CDR2 SNEGSKA (reference sequence). The CDR3 bases are TGCAGTGCCACCCTAGCGGATAAGCAGTTCTTC. Amino acids: CSATLADKQFF.

This clonotype was recorded at least ten times. The chain employs TRBV28 and TRBJ2-7; D unclear. The germline V and J ends were trimmed by 6 bases and 2 bases, with 17 bases remaining between them. Germline CDR1 MDHEN, CDR2 SYDVKM. The CDR3 covers 15 residues. The CDR3 protein is CASSLRGPGTYEQYF. CDR3 coding DNA: TGTGCCAGCAGCCTGCGAGGACCAGGTACCTACGAGCAGTACTTC.

This clonotype showed up just once. The V gene is TRBV5-1, the J gene TRBJ2-7; D call uncertain. The CDR3 is 14 amino acids. Looked up from germline, CDR1 is SGHRS and CDR2 is YFSETQ. Trimming took off 2 bases at V and 0 bases at J, with 9 bases between the two ends. The CDR3 loop reads CASSFERSSYEQYF. As DNA, the CDR3 is TGCGCCAGCAGCTTTGAGCGTTCCTCCTACGAGCAGTACTTC.

The rearrangement links TRBV28 to TRBJ2-2, with D possibly called TRBD1 or TRBD2 (5 bases each). The CDR3 sequence is 15 residues long. In germline, CDR1 is MDHEN, CDR2 SYDVKM. Between the trimmed V and J ends, which lost 3 bases and 3 bases, there was a span of 11 bases. CDR3 in amino acids: CASSFWGRDTGELFF. DNA for the CDR3: TGTGCCAGCAGTTTCTGGGGACGAGACACCGGGGAGCTGTTTTTT.

The CDR3 DNA reads TGTGCCTGGAGTGTAGGGACCGACCGCAACTATGGCTACACCTTC. Residues: CAWSVGTDRNYGYTF. This rearrangement joins TRBV30 to TRBJ1-2, with a possible D match to TRBD1 (5 bases). The germline CDR1 and CDR2 sequences are GTSNPN and SVGIG (reference sequence). The CDR3 loop spans 15 amino acids. Trimming took 0 bases from V and 2 from J, leaving 13 bases between them.

This clonotype was observed a handful of times. The CDR3 sequence: CASSQLHIGGSPLHF. The DNA of the CDR3 is TGTGCCAGCAGCCAGCTTCATATTGGTGGGTCACCCCTCCACTTT. This rearrangement joins TRBV3-1 to TRBJ1-6; D remains ambiguous. The V and J ends lost 3 bases and 10 bases respectively, with 16 bases between them. This CDR3 spans 15 amino acids. Germline V gives CDR1 LGHDT, CDR2 YNNKEL (reference sequence).

This clonotype was counted between two and nine times. The chain combines TRBV29-1 with TRBJ2-6; 7 nucleotides align to TRBD2. V lost 0 bases, J lost 2 bases, and 13 bases stayed unmatched. The germline V gene has CDR1 SQVTM and CDR2 ANQGSEA. The CDR3 loop spans 19 amino acids. This CDR3 reads CSVEDGRGGSLTGANVLTF. CDR3 bases: TGCAGCGTTGAAGATGGGCGTGGCGGGAGCCTCACTGGGGCCAACGTCCTGACTTTC.

CDR3 in DNA: TGTGCCACCGGCCGGTCGGGCGAGCAGTACTTC. It is translated as CATGRSGEQYF. The chain is built from TRBV6-5 and TRBJ2-7, with D uncertain. CDR1 is MNHEY and CDR2 is SVGAGI in the germline V gene. Trimming took off 10 bases at V and 6 bases at J, with 13 bases between the two ends. The CDR3 runs to 11 residues.

This clonotype came up a few times. The genes are TRBV6-5 and TRBJ2-6; possible D gene TRBD2, 5 bases. Trimming pared 0 bases from V and 0 bases from J, leaving 6 bases between. Per germline, CDR1 MNHEY and CDR2 SVGAGI. This CDR3 is 16 amino acids long. CDR3 coding DNA: TGTGCCAGCAGTTACTCGGGGAGCTCTGGGGCCAACGTCCTGACTTTC. Amino acids: CASSYSGSSGANVLTF.

This clonotype was seen a few times. The V gene is TRBV10-2, the J gene TRBJ2-3; D is unclear. The CDR3 is 13 residues long. Germline-derived CDR1 and CDR2 are WSHSY and SAAADI. Trimming shortened V by 7 bases and J by 3 bases, and 11 bases separated the two germline ends. The CDR3 sequence is CASISDWTDTQYF. The CDR3 DNA follows: TGCGCCAGCATCTCAGACTGGACAGATACGCAGTATTTT.

This clonotype was counted many times. The chain uses TRBV29-1 and TRBJ1-2; weak D call: TRBD1 (5 bases). Germline V gene data show CDR1 as SQVTM and CDR2 as ANQGSEA. Trimming shortened V by 4 bases and J by 8 bases, and 23 bases separated the two germline ends. This CDR3 spans 15 amino acids. CDR3 sequence reads: CSVGIRAGGKEGYTF. The CDR3 nucleotides are TGCAGCGTTGGCATTCGGGCCGGGGGGAAAGAAGGCTACACCTTC.

This chain connects TRBV6-5 to TRBJ2-6; D is unresolved. The CDR3 is 14 residues long. V lost 6 bases and J 0 bases, leaving 6 bases between the germline ends. Germline CDR1 and CDR2: MNHEY and SVGAGI. The CDR3 spells CASRIGSGANVLTF. The DNA of the CDR3 is TGTGCCAGCAGGATTGGCTCTGGGGCCAACGTCCTGACTTTC.